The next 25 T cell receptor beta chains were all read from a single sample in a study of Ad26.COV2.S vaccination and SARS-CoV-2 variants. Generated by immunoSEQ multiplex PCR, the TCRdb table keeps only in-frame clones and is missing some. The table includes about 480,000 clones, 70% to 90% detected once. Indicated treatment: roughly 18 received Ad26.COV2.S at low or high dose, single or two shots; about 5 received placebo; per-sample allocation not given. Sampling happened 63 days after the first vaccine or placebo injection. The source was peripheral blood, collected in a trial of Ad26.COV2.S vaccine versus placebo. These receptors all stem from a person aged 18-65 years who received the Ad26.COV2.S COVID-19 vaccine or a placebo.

Here the CDR3 DNA reads TGTGCCACCAGTGACCCGACAGGTCCGAATCAGCCCCAGCATTTT. This sequence encodes CATSDPTGPNQPQHF. This chain connects TRBV24-1 to TRBJ1-5; maybe TRBD1 (6 bases). Germline CDR1 is KGHDR and CDR2 is SFDVKD. The CDR3 sequence is 15 residues long. V was cut by 4 bases and J by 4 bases, with 13 bases left in between.

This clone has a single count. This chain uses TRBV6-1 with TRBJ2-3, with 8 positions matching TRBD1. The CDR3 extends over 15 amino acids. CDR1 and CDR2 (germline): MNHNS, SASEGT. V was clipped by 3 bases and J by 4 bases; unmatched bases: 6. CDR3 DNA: TGTGCCAGCAGTGAGGTGACAGGGGAGGCAGATACGCAGTATTTT. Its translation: CASSEVTGEADTQYF.

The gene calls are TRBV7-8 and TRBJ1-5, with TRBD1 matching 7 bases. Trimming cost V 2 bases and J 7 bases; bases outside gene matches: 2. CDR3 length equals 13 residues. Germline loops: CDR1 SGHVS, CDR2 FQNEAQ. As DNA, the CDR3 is TGTGCCAGCAGCTTAACAGGGGCCCAGCCCCAGCATTTT. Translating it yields CASSLTGAQPQHF.

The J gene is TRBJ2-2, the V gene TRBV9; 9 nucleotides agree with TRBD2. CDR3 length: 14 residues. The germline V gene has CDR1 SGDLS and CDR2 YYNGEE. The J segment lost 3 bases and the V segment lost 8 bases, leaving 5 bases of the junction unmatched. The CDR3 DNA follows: TGTGCCAGTACGGGACTAGCAGACACCGGGGAGCTGTTTTTT. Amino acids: CASTGLADTGELFF. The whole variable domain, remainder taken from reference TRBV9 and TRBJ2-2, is DSGVTQTPKHLITATGQRVTLRCSPRSGDLSVYWYQQSLDQGLQFLIQYYNGEERAKGNILERFSAQQFPDLHSELNLSSLELGDSALYFCASTGLADTGELFFGEGSRLTVL.

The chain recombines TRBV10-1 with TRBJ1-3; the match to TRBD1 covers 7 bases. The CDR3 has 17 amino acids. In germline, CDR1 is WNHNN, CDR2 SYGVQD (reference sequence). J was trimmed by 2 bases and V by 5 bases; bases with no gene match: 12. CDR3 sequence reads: CASSRRDSQTTGNTIYF. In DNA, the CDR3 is TGCGCCAGCAGTCGGAGGGACAGTCAGACAACTGGAAACACCATATATTTT.

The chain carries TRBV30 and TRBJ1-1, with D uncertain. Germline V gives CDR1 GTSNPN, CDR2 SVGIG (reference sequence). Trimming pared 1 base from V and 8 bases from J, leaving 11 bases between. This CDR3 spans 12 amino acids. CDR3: CAWSAQQREAFF. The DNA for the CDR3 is TGTGCCTGGAGTGCCCAACAAAGAGAAGCTTTCTTT.

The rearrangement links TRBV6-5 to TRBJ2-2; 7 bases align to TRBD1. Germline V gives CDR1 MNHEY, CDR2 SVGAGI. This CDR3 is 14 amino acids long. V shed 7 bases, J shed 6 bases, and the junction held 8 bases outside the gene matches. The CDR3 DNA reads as TGTGCCAGCAAAGTCCCAGGGGGAGCCGGGGAGCTGTTTTTT. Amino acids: CASKVPGGAGELFF.

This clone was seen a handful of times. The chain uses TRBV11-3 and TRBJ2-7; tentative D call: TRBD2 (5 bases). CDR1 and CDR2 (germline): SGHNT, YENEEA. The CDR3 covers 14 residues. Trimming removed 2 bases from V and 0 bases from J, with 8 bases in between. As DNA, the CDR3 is TGTGCCAGCAGCTTATCCGGGAACTCCTACGAGCAGTACTTC. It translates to CASSLSGNSYEQYF.

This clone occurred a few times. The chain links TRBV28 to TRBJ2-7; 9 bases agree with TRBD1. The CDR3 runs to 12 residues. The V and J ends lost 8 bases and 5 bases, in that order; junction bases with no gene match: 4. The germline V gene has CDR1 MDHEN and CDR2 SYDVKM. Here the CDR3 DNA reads TGTGCCAGCCGGGACAGGGTCCACGAGCAGTACTTC. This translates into CASRDRVHEQYF. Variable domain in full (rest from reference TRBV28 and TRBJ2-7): DVKVTQSSRYLVKRTGEKVFLECVQDMDHENMFWYRQDPGLGLRLIYFSYDVKMKEKGDIPEGYSVSREKKERFSLILESASTNQTSMYLCASRDRVHEQYFGPGTRLTVT.

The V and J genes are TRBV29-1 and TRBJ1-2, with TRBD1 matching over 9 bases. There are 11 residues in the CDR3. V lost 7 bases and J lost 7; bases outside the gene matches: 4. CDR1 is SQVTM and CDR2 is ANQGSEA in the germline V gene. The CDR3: CSATGQGGYTF. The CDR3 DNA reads TGCAGCGCTACGGGACAGGGTGGCTACACCTTC.

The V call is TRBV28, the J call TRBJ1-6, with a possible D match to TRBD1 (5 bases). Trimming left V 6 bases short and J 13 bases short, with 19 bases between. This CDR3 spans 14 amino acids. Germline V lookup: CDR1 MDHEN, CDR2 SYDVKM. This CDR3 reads CASRLPRSDKPLHF. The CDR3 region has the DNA TGTGCCAGCAGGCTACCCCGATCGGACAAGCCCCTCCACTTT.

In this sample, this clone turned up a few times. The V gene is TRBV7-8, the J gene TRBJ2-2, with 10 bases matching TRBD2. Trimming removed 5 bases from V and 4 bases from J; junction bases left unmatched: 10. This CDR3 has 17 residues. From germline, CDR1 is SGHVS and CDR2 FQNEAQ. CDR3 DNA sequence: TGTGCCAGCAGCGGATCTCGAGCGGGAGGGAGCACCGGGGAGCTGTTTTTT. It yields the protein CASSGSRAGGSTGELFF.

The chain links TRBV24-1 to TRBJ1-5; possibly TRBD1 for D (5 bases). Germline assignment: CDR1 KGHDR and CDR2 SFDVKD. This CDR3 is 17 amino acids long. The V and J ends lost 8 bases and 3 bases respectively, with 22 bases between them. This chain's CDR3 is CATTTKRPGRPNQPQHF. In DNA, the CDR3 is TGTGCCACCACGACTAAAAGGCCGGGACGGCCCAATCAGCCCCAGCATTTT.

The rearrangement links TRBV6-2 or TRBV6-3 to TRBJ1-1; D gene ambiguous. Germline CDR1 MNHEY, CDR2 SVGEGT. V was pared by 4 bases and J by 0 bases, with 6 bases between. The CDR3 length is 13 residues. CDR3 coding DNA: TGTGCCAGCAGTTTATTGGTGAACACTGAAGCTTTCTTT. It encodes CASSLLVNTEAFF.

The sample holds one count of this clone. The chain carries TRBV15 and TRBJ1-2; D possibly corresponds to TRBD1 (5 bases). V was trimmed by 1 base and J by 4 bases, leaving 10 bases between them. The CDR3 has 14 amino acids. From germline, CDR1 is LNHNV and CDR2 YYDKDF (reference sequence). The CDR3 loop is CATSRAGGGYGYTF. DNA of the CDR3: TGTGCCACCAGCAGAGCGGGGGGTGGCTATGGCTACACCTTC.

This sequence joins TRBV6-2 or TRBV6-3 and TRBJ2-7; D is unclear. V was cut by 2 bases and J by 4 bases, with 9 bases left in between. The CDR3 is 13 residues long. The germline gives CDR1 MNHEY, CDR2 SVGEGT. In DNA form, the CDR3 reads TGTGCCAGCAGTTACCCCCCAGGTTACGAGCAGTACTTC. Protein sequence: CASSYPPGYEQYF.

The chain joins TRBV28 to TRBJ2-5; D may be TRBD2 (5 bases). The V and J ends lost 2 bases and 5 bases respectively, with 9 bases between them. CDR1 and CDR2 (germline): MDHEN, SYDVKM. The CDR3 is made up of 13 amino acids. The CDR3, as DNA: TGTGCCAGCAGTTTAGGACTGGTGGAGACCCAGTACTTC. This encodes CASSLGLVETQYF. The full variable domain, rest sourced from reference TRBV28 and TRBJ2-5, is DVKVTQSSRYLVKRTGEKVFLECVQDMDHENMFWYRQDPGLGLRLIYFSYDVKMKEKGDIPEGYSVSREKKERFSLILESASTNQTSMYLCASSLGLVETQYFGPGTRLLVL.

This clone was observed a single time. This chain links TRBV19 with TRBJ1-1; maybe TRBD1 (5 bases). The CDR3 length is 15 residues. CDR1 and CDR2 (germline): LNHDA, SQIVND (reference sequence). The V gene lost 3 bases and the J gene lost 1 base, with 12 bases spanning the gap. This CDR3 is CASSMSGAGNTEAFF. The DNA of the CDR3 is TGTGCCAGTAGTATGTCTGGGGCGGGGAACACTGAAGCTTTCTTT. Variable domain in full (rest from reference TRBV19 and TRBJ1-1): DGGITQSPKYLFRKEGQNVTLSCEQNLNHDAMYWYRQDPGQGLRLIYYSQIVNDFQKGDIAEGYSVSREKKESFPLTVTSAQKNPTAFYLCASSMSGAGNTEAFFGQGTRLTVV.

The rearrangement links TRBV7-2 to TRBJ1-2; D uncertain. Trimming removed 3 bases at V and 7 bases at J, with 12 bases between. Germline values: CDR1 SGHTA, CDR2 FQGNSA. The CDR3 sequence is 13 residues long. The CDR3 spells CASSFGRSAGYTF. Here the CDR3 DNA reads TGTGCCAGCAGCTTCGGACGTTCGGCTGGCTACACCTTC. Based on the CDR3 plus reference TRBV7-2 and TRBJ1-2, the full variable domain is GAGVSQSPSNKVTEKGKDVELRCDPISGHTALYWYRQSLGQGLEFLIYFQGNSAPDKSGLPSDRFSAERTGGSVSTLTIQRTQQEDSAVYLCASSFGRSAGYTFGSGTRLTVV.

This chain's CDR3 is CASSGGDEQYF. In DNA form, the CDR3 reads TGTGCCAGTAGCGGAGGTGACGAGCAGTACTTC. The J gene is TRBJ2-7, the V gene TRBV19, with D perhaps TRBD2 (5 bases). This CDR3 has 11 amino acids. Germline lookup yields CDR1 LNHDA and CDR2 SQIVND (reference sequence). V gave up 6 bases and J gave up 5 bases, with 8 bases separating them.

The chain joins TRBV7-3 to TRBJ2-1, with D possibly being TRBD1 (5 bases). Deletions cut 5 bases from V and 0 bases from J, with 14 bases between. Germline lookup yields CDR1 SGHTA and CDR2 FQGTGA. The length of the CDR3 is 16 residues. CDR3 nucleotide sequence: TGTGCCAGCAGCCGAATTGGGGCTAGCTCCTACAATGAGCAGTTCTTC. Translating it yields CASSRIGASSYNEQFF.

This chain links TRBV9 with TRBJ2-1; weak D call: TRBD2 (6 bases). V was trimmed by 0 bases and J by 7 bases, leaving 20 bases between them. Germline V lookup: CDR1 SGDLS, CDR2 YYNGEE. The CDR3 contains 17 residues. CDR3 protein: CASSVDPQEGVRNEQFF. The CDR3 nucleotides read TGTGCCAGCAGCGTAGACCCTCAGGAGGGAGTAAGGAATGAGCAGTTCTTC.

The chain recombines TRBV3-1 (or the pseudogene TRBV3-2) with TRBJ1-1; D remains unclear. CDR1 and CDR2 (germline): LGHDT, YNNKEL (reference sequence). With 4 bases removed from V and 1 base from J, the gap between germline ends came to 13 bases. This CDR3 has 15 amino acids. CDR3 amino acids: CASSPGRGGNTEAFF. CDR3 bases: TGTGCCAGCAGCCCTGGTCGAGGTGGGAACACTGAAGCTTTCTTT.

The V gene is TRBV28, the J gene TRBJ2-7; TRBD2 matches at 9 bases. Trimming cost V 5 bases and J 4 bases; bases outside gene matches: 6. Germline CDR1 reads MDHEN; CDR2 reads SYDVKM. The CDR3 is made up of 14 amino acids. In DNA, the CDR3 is TGTGCCAGCAGTGTAGCGGGAGAAACGTACGAGCAGTACTTC. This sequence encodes CASSVAGETYEQYF.

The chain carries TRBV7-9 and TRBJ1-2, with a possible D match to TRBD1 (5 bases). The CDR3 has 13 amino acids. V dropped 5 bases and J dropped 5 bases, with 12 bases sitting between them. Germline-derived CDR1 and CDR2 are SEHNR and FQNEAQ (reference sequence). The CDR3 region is CASSATESYGYTF. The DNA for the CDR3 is TGTGCCAGCAGCGCGACAGAATCTTATGGCTACACCTTC.